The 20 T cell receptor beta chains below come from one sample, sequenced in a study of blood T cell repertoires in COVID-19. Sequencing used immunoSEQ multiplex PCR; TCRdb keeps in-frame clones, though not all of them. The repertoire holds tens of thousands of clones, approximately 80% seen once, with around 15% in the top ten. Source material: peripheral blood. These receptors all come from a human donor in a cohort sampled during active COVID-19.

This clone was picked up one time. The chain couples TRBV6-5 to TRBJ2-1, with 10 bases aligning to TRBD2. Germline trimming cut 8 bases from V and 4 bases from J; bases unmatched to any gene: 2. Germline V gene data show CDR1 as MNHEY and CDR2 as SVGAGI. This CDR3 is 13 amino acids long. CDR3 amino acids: CASEAGGYNEQFF. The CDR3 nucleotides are TGTGCCAGCGAAGCGGGAGGGTACAATGAGCAGTTCTTC.

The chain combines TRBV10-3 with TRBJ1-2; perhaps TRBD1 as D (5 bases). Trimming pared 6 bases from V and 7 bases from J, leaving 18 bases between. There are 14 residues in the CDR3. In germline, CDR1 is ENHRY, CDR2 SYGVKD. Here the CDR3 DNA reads TGTGCCATCAGCTTCCGAGGGGAGGAAGGTGGCTACACCTTC. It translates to CAISFRGEEGGYTF.

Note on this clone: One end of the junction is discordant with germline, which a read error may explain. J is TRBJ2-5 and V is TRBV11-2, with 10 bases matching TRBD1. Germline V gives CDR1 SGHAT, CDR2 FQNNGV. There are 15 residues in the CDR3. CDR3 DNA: TGTGCCAGCAGCCTAGACAGGGGGCCCGGAGAGACCCAGTACTTC. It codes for CASSLDRGPGETQYF.

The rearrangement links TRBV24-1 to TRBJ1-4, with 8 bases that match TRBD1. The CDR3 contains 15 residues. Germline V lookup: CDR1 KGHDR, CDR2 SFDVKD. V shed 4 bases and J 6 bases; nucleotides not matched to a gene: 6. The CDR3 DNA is TGTGCCACCAGTGACTCTACAGGGGGGGATGAAAAACTGTTTTTT. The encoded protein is CATSDSTGGDEKLFF.

CDR3 nucleotide sequence: TGTGCCAGCAGTTACTCGGCTATGCCGGGGACAAGAAGTACTGAAGCTTTCTTT. It codes for CASSYSAMPGTRSTEAFF. The chain joins TRBV6-2 or TRBV6-3 to TRBJ1-1; D possibly corresponds to TRBD1 (6 bases). The CDR3 runs 18 residues. Germline V gene lookup returns CDR1 MNHEY and CDR2 SVGEGT. Trimming stripped 0 bases from V and 5 bases from J, with 22 bases between.

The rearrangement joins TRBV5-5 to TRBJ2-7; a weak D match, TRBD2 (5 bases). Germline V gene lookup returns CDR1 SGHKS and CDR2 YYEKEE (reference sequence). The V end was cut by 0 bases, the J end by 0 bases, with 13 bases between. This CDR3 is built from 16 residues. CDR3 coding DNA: TGTGCCAGCAGCTTGGCCGAGGGCACCCGCTCCTACGAGCAGTACTTC. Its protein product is CASSLAEGTRSYEQYF.

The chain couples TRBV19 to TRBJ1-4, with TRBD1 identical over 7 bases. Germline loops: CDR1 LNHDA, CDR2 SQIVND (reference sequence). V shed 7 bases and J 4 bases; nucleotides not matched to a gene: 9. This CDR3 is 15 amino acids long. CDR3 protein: CASTDRRQGNEKLFF. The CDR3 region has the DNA TGTGCCAGTACCGATCGGAGACAGGGTAATGAAAAACTGTTTTTT.

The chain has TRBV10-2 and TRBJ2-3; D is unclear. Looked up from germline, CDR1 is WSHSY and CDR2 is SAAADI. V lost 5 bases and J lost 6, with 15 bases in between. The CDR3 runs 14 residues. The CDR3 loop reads CASSLSRGVDTQYF. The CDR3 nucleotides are TGCGCCAGCAGTTTAAGCCGCGGTGTGGATACGCAGTATTTT.

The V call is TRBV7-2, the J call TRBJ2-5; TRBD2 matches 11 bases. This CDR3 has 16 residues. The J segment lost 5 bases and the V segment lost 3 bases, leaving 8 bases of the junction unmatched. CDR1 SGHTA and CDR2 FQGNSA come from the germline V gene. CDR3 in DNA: TGTGCCAGCAGCTTCGTCGGGACTAGCGGCGGGGAGACCCAGTACTTC. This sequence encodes CASSFVGTSGGETQYF.

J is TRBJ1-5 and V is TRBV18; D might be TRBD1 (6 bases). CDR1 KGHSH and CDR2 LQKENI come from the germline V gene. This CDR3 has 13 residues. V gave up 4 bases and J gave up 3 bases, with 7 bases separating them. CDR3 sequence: CASSRQDNQPQHF. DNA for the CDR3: TGTGCCAGCTCACGACAGGACAATCAGCCCCAGCATTTT.

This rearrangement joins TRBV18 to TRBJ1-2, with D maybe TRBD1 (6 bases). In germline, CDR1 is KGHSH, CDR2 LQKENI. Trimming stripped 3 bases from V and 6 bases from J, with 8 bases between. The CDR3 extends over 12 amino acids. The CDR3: CASSPKGDGYTF. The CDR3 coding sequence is TGTGCCAGCTCACCGAAGGGGGATGGCTACACCTTC.

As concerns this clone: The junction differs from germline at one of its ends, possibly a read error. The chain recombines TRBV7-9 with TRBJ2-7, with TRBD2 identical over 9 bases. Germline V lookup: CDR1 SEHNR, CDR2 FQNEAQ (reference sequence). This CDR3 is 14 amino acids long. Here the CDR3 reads CASSIAGAAYEQYF. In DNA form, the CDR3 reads TGTGCCAGCAGCATAGCGGGAGCGGCCTACGAGCAGTACTTC.

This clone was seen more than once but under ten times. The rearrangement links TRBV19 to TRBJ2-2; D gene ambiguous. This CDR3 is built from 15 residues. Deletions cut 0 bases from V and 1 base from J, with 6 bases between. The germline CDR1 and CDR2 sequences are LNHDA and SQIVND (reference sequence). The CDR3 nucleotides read TGTGCCAGTAGTATAGATCGCAGGAACACCGGGGAGCTGTTTTTT. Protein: CASSIDRRNTGELFF.

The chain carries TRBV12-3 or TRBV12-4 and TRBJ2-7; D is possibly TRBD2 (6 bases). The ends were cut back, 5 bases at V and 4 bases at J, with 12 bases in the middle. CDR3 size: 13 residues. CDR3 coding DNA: TGTGCCAGCAGTGGGGGGAGTCCGTACGAGCAGTACTTC. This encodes CASSGGSPYEQYF.

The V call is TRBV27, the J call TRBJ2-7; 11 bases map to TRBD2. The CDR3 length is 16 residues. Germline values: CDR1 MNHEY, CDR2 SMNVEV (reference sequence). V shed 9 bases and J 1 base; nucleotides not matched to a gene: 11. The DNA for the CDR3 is TGTGCCAGGAATTGGGCTAGCGGGAGGCGTTCCTACGAGCAGTACTTC. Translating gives CARNWASGRRSYEQYF.

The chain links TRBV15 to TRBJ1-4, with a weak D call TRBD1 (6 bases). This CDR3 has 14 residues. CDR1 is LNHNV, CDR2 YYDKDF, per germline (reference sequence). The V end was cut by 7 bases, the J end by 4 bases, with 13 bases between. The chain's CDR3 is CATTQGNLNEKLFF. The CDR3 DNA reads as TGTGCCACCACCCAGGGGAATCTTAATGAAAAACTGTTTTTT.

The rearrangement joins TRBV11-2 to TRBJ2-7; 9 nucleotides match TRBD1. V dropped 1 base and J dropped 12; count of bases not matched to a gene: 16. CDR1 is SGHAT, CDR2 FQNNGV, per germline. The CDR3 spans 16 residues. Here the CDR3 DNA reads TGTGCCAGCAGCTTAGGGGGTCACAGGGGGCGGGGCGGACTGTACTTC. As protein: CASSLGGHRGRGGLYF.

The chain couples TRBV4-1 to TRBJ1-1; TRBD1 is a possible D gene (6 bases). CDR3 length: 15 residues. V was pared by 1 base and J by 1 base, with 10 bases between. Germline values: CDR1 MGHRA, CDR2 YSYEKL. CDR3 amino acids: CASSQGQAANTEAFF. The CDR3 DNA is TGCGCCAGCAGCCAAGGACAGGCGGCGAACACTGAAGCTTTCTTT.

For the CDR3, the DNA is TGTGCCAGCCGACAGGGGGCATCGACCTACGAGCAGTACTTC. Translating gives CASRQGASTYEQYF. V gene TRBV3-1 (or the pseudogene TRBV3-2) combines with J gene TRBJ2-7, with 10 bases identical to TRBD1. The CDR3 length is 14 residues. CDR1 and CDR2 (germline): LGHDT, YNNKEL (reference sequence). V lost 8 bases and J lost 2; bases outside the gene matches: 6.

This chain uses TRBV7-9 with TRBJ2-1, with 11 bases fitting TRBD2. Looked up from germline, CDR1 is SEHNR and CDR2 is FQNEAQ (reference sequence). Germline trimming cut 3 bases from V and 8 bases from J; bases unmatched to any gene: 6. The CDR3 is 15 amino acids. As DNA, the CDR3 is TGTGCCAGCAGCTTGGGACTAGCGGCTTTTGATGAGCAGTTCTTC. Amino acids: CASSLGLAAFDEQFF.